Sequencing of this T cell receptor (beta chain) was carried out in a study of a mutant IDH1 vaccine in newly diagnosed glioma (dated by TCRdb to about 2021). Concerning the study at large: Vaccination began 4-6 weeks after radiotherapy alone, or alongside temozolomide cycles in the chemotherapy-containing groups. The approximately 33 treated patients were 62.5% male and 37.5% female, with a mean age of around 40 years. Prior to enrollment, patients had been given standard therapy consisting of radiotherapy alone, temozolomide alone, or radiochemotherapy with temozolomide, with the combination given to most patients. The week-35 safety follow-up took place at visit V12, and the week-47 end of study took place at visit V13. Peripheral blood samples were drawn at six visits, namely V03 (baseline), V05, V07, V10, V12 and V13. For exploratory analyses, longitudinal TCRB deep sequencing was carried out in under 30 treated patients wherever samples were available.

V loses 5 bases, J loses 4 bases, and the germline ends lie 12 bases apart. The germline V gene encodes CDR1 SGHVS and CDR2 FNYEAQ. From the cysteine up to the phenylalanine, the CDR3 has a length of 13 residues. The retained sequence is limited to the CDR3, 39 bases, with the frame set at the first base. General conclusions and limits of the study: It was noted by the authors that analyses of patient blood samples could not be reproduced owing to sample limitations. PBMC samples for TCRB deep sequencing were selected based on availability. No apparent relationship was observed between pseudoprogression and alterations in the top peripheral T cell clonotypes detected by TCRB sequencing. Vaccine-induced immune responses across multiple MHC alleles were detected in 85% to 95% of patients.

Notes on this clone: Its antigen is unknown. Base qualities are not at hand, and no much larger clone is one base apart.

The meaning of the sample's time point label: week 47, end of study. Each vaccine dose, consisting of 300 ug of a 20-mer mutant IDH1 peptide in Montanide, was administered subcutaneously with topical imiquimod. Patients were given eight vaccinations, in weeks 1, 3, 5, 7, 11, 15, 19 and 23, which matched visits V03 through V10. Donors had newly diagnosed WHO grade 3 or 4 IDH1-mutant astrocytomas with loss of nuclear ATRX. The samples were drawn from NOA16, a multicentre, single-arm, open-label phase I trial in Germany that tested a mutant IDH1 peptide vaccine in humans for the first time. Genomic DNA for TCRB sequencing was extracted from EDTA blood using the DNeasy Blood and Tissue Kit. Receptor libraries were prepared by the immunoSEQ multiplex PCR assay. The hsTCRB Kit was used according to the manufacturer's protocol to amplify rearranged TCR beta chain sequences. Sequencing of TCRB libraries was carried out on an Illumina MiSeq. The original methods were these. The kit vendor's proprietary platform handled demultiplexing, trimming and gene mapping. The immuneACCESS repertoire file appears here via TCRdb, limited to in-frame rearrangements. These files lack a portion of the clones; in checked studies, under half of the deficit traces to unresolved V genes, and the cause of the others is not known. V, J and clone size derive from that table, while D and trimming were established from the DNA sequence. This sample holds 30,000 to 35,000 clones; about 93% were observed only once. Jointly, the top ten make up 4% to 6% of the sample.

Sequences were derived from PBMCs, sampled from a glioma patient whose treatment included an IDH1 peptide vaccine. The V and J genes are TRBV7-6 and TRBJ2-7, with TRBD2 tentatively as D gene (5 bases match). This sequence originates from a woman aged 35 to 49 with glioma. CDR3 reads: CASSVTADYEQYF. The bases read TGTGCCAGCAGCGTTACAGCGGATTACGAGCAGTACTTC.